Reported below is one T cell receptor beta chain. Its antigen is not identified. This specimen comes from a study of T cells in localized non-small cell lung cancer. Profiling relied on immunoSEQ multiplex PCR, and the TCRdb table lists in-frame clones only, not all of them. The sample has 30,000 or so clones, around 93% seen once. Germline values: CDR1 SQVTM, CDR2 ANQGSEA. The CDR3 totals 14 residues. With 4 bases removed from V and 6 bases from J, the gap between germline ends came to 18 bases. General study results and limits: Higher T cell density in the blood was associated with longer overall survival, whereas higher adjacent-lung clonality associated with shorter survival. Maximal T cell clonality occurred in uninvolved adjacent lung, with tumor ranking below it. A median of around 57 clones ranked among the top 100 in tumor appeared in adjacent lung. Only one tumor region was sequenced, so heterogeneity remains possible.

The material was peripheral blood, obtained before any cancer treatment. This clonotype originated in an older female donor with stage I lung adenocarcinoma. This sequence joins TRBV29-1 and TRBJ1-2, with D possibly TRBD1 on 6 matching bases. CDR3: CSVVYGGRGNGYTF. CDR3 nucleotides: TGCAGCGTTGTGTATGGGGGTAGGGGGAATGGCTACACCTTC.